A selection of T cell receptor beta chains follows, all from one sample in a study of CD8 T cells in ankylosing spondylitis. Using its own MiXCR run on the 5' RACE reads, TCRdb lists one record per CDR3 protein. The sample has 200,000 to 300,000 distinct CDR3 sequences, about 11% seen once. The sequencing input was blood, either unsorted or a sorted T cell fraction (not recorded which). The source is a male donor with ankylosing spondylitis or in good health (not recorded which). The CDR3 runs from the conserved cysteine through the conserved F or W. The order of the fields is D gene, V gene, clone size, J gene, CDR3 DNA, CDR3 protein. D genes are given only for firm matches. Size values are once, few and many counts, or a class for expanded clones, and some rows have none.

D: TRBD1; V: TRBV12-3/TRBV12-4; size: many; J: TRBJ2-7; DNA: TGTGCCAGCAGTTCGGGACAGGGCAGCAACGAGCAGTACTTC; CDR3: CASSSGQGSNEQYF
D: TRBD2; V: TRBV5-4; size: many; J: TRBJ2-1; DNA: TGTGCCAGCAGCTTGGTTGCTAGCGGGGGGCCCTCCTCCTACAATGAGCAGTTCTTC; CDR3: CASSLVASGGPSSYNEQFF
D: TRBD2; V: TRBV9; size: many; J: TRBJ2-3; DNA: TGTGCCAGCAGCGTCAGCGGGAGCCCCACAGATACGCAGTATTTT; CDR3: CASSVSGSPTDTQYF
D: -; V: TRBV20-1; size: many; J: TRBJ1-1; DNA: TGCAGTGCTCCCGGGAAAGGTGGGACTGAAGCTTTCTTT; CDR3: CSAPGKGGTEAFF
D: -; V: TRBV12-3/TRBV12-4; size: many; J: TRBJ2-2; DNA: TGTGCCAGCAGCTACGGAGCCGGGGAGCTGTTTTTT; CDR3: CASSYGAGELFF
D: -; V: TRBV4-2; size: few; J: TRBJ1-2; DNA: TGTGCCAGCAGCCCCGGGGGCGGAAGGGACTATGGCTACACCTTC; CDR3: CASSPGGGRDYGYTF
D: -; V: TRBV7-9; size: many; J: TRBJ1-3; DNA: TGTGCCAGCAGCCCAACGGCCTCTCTCTCTGGAAACACCATATATTTT; CDR3: CASSPTASLSGNTIYF
D: TRBD1; V: TRBV5-1; size: many; J: TRBJ1-1; DNA: TGCGCCAGCTGCGGACAGGTGAACACTGAAGCTTTCTTT; CDR3: CASCGQVNTEAFF
D: -; V: TRBV5-1; size: many; J: TRBJ2-7; DNA: TGCGCCAGCAGCTTGGTGGCGACAGCGGATTACGAGCAGTACTTC; CDR3: CASSLVATADYEQYF
D: -; V: TRBV7-9; size: -; J: TRBJ2-7; DNA: TGTGCCAGCAGCTTAGGGGACGGCCGAGTTTACGAGCAGTACTTC; CDR3: CASSLGDGRVYEQYF
D: TRBD1; V: TRBV5-1; size: many; J: TRBJ2-1; DNA: TGCGCCAGCAGCTTGGGGACAGGGTCAGGGAATGAGCAGTTCTTC; CDR3: CASSLGTGSGNEQFF
D: -; V: TRBV27; size: -; J: TRBJ2-7; DNA: TGTGCCAGCAGTCCAACCGGGCTGCTTGAAGAGCAGTACTTC; CDR3: CASSPTGLLEEQYF
D: -; V: TRBV20-1; size: many; J: TRBJ2-1; DNA: TGCAGTGCTAGCTCGGACCTCACTAAAGAGGGGTTCTTC; CDR3: CSASSDLTKEGFF
D: -; V: TRBV15; size: -; J: TRBJ2-7; DNA: TGTGCCACCAGCAGAAGTCTAGCAGCCTACGAGCAGTACTTC; CDR3: CATSRSLAAYEQYF
D: -; V: TRBV12-3/TRBV12-4; size: many; J: TRBJ2-7; DNA: TGTGCCAGCAGTTTCGGCATCGGCTACGAGCAGTACTTC; CDR3: CASSFGIGYEQYF
D: -; V: TRBV7-8; size: -; J: TRBJ2-3; DNA: TGTGCCAGCAGCTTAGTTGGTGAGAGCCAGCAGTATTTT; CDR3: CASSLVGESQQYF
D: -; V: TRBV30; size: -; J: TRBJ2-7; DNA: TGTGCCTGGAGTGAGGGATGGGGGGTGAGGTACGAGCAGTACTTC; CDR3: CAWSEGWGVRYEQYF
D: -; V: TRBV25-1; size: many; J: TRBJ1-5; DNA: TGTGCCAGCAGTGGCGGGGGGGGTACCAATCAGCCCCAGCATTTT; CDR3: CASSGGGGTNQPQHF
D: -; V: TRBV4-2; size: many; J: TRBJ1-2; DNA: TGTGCCAGCAGCCAAGTACAATCGGGCCAGGGTGGTGCTGGCTACACCTTC; CDR3: CASSQVQSGQGGAGYTF
D: TRBD2; V: TRBV20-1; size: many; J: TRBJ2-7; DNA: TGCAGTGCTAGAGACCCTAGCGGTTTGGGAGACGAGCAGTACTTC; CDR3: CSARDPSGLGDEQYF
D: -; V: TRBV7-2; size: many; J: TRBJ2-7; DNA: TGTGCCAGCAGCTTAGAAGGTTACCCCGGCTACGAGCAGTACTTC; CDR3: CASSLEGYPGYEQYF
D: TRBD1; V: TRBV29-1; size: many; J: TRBJ2-7; DNA: TGCAGCGCTAAGACAGGGTCGCTCTACGAGCAGTACTTC; CDR3: CSAKTGSLYEQYF
D: -; V: TRBV10-3; size: many; J: TRBJ2-1; DNA: TGTGCCATCAGTAAAGACTCTGAATGGTCTTATGAGCAGTTCTTC; CDR3: CAISKDSEWSYEQFF
D: -; V: TRBV19; size: many; J: TRBJ2-3; DNA: TGTGCCAGTAGTCCGAGGAAGGTGACAGATACGCAGTATTTT; CDR3: CASSPRKVTDTQYF
D: -; V: TRBV6-5; size: many; J: TRBJ2-1; DNA: TGTGCCAGCAGTTACCGTAGCACCTACAATGAGCAGTTCTTC; CDR3: CASSYRSTYNEQFF
D: TRBD1; V: TRBV30; size: -; J: TRBJ1-5; DNA: TGTCCCCGGAGTTATGACAGGGGGCATCAGCCCCAGCATTTT; CDR3: CPRSYDRGHQPQHF
D: TRBD2; V: TRBV20-1; size: many; J: TRBJ2-4; DNA: TGCAGTGCTCCCGGGGGAGGGTTAGCCAAAAACATTCAGTACTTC; CDR3: CSAPGGGLAKNIQYF
D: -; V: TRBV5-1; size: many; J: TRBJ2-2; DNA: TGCGCCAGCAGCTTGGTTTCGGCCTCGAACACCGGGGAGCTGTTTTTT; CDR3: CASSLVSASNTGELFF
D: -; V: TRBV9; size: many; J: TRBJ2-4; DNA: TGTGCCAGCAGCGATGGGACCCCGGGGAACATTCAGTACTTC; CDR3: CASSDGTPGNIQYF
D: -; V: TRBV2; size: many; J: TRBJ2-3; DNA: TGTGCCAGCAGTGCTAGGTTTCTGGTGGCAGATACGCAGTATTTT; CDR3: CASSARFLVADTQYF
D: -; V: TRBV29-1; size: many; J: TRBJ2-7; DNA: TGCAGCGTCATCGAACTTAGGGAAAACGAGCAGTACTTC; CDR3: CSVIELRENEQYF
D: -; V: TRBV18; size: many; J: TRBJ1-1; DNA: TGTGCCAGCTCACCACTCGGGGGAGAAAGTGAAGCTTTCTTT; CDR3: CASSPLGGESEAFF
D: -; V: TRBV3-1; size: -; J: TRBJ2-1; DNA: TGTGCCAGCAGCCAAGGGGCAGGGGGGAGCCCCTACAATGAGCAGTTCTTC; CDR3: CASSQGAGGSPYNEQFF
D: -; V: TRBV10-3; size: many; J: TRBJ2-7; DNA: TGTGCCTCGATGAGCCGGGGCCCATTGTACGAGCAGTACTTC; CDR3: CASMSRGPLYEQYF
D: TRBD2; V: TRBV7-2; size: many; J: TRBJ2-5; DNA: TGTGCCAGCAGCCCTAGGGGAGGGTACCAAGAGACCCAGTACTTC; CDR3: CASSPRGGYQETQYF